These 30 T cell receptor beta chains were sequenced from one sample in a study of blood T cell repertoires in COVID-19. Sequencing was performed with immunoSEQ multiplex PCR; in TCRdb, only in-frame clones are kept and a portion is missing. Here the sample spans over 120,000 clones, roughly 89% being singletons. Sequencing input: peripheral blood. Source of these receptors: a man in his sixties with active or convalescent COVID-19.

The rearrangement links TRBV2 to TRBJ1-2; 7 nucleotides match TRBD1. From germline, CDR1 is SNHLY and CDR2 FYNNEI. The V and J ends lost 9 bases and 0 bases, in that order; junction bases with no gene match: 7. The CDR3 loop spans 14 amino acids. CDR3 coding DNA: TGTGCCAGTATTGACAGGGCAGCTAACTATGGCTACACCTTC. Translating gives CASIDRAANYGYTF. Full variable domain (missing parts from reference TRBV2 and TRBJ1-2): EPEVTQTPSHQVTQMGQEVILRCVPISNHLYFYWYRQILGQKVEFLVSFYNNEISEKSEIFDDQFSVERPDGSNFTLKIRSTKLEDSAMYFCASIDRAANYGYTFGSGTRLTVV.

This clone was counted once. The J gene is TRBJ1-1, the V gene TRBV19, with D possibly TRBD1 on 6 matching bases. The V gene lost 4 bases and the J gene lost 2 bases, with 14 bases spanning the gap. This CDR3 has 15 residues. CDR1 is LNHDA and CDR2 is SQIVND in the germline V gene (reference sequence). CDR3 residues: CASSTYREYNTEAFF. CDR3 coding DNA: TGTGCCAGTAGTACTTACAGGGAATATAACACTGAAGCTTTCTTT.

The rearrangement links TRBV10-3 to TRBJ1-1, with a possible D match to TRBD1 (6 bases). The CDR3 spans 18 residues. With 4 bases removed from V and 4 bases from J, the gap between germline ends came to 25 bases. Germline V gene lookup returns CDR1 ENHRY and CDR2 SYGVKD. CDR3 amino acids: CAISGRWMGAREVTEAFF. As DNA, the CDR3 is TGTGCCATCAGTGGCCGTTGGATGGGGGCGCGTGAAGTCACTGAAGCTTTCTTT.

The chain couples TRBV4-1 to TRBJ1-2, with D perhaps matching TRBD1 (6 bases). V gave up 7 bases and J gave up 6 bases, with 24 bases separating them. The CDR3 runs 16 residues. Germline CDR1 MGHRA, CDR2 YSYEKL. CDR3 nucleotides: TGCGCCAGCACCTTGGGGACCCAACAGGGATACCATGGCTACACCTTC. Its protein is CASTLGTQQGYHGYTF.

This chain connects TRBV5-1 to TRBJ2-1; TRBD2 agrees at 9 bases. J gave up 7 bases and V 4 bases, and 12 bases lay outside the gene matches. The CDR3 has 16 amino acids. Germline V lookup: CDR1 SGHRS, CDR2 YFSETQ. In nucleotides, the CDR3 is TGCGCCAGCAGCCCGGAGGCGGGAGGGCCCTTTAATGAGCAGTTCTTC. This sequence encodes CASSPEAGGPFNEQFF.

The chain joins TRBV7-9 to TRBJ1-1; 7 bases are a match to TRBD1. Germline V lookup: CDR1 SEHNR, CDR2 FQNEAQ (reference sequence). The CDR3 contains 16 residues. V shed 5 bases, J shed 2 bases, and the junction held 11 bases outside the gene matches. CDR3 coding DNA: TGTGCCAGCAGCCGAGGTACTAACAGGGGAAACACTGAAGCTTTCTTT. This translates into CASSRGTNRGNTEAFF. Supplemented by reference TRBV7-9 and TRBJ1-1, the full variable domain reads DTGVSQNPRHKITKRGQNVTFRCDPISEHNRLYWYRQTLGQGPEFLTYFQNEAQLEKSRLLSDRFSAERPKGSFSTLEIQRTEQGDSAMYLCASSRGTNRGNTEAFFGQGTRLTVV.

This chain links TRBV7-2 with TRBJ1-1; 10 bases fit TRBD1. The CDR3 runs 14 residues. Trimming removed 8 bases from V and 4 bases from J; junction bases left unmatched: 7. The germline V gene encodes CDR1 SGHTA and CDR2 FQGNSA. The CDR3 reads CASGRQGAVTEAFF. For the CDR3, the DNA is TGTGCCAGCGGCAGACAGGGGGCGGTCACTGAAGCTTTCTTT.

The V gene is TRBV2, the J gene TRBJ1-2, with TRBD1 identical over 10 bases. V lost 5 bases, J lost 7 bases, and 10 bases stayed unmatched. Per the germline V gene, CDR1 is SNHLY and CDR2 is FYNNEI. The CDR3 consists of 15 residues. CDR3 amino acids: CASSFLGTGDTGYTF. CDR3 coding DNA: TGTGCCAGCAGTTTCCTTGGGACAGGGGATACTGGCTACACCTTC.

This chain connects TRBV5-6 to TRBJ2-7, with a tentative D call TRBD1 (5 bases). V dropped 1 base and J dropped 3 bases, with 8 bases sitting between them. CDR3 size: 13 residues. The germline gives CDR1 SGHDT, CDR2 YYEEEE. As DNA, the CDR3 is TGTGCCAGCAGCTTGCTTGACAGCTACGAGCAGTACTTC. Encoded protein: CASSLLDSYEQYF.

The CDR3 reads CASTKTQGAVEKLFF. As DNA, the CDR3 is TGTGCCAGTACCAAGACCCAGGGGGCTGTTGAAAAACTGTTTTTT. The chain couples TRBV19 to TRBJ1-4; TRBD1 aligns across 8 bases. This CDR3 is built from 15 residues. The V and J ends lost 7 bases and 7 bases, in that order; junction bases with no gene match: 11. CDR1 is LNHDA, CDR2 SQIVND, per germline (reference sequence).

This chain links TRBV27 with TRBJ2-7; D is possibly TRBD2 (5 bases). The germline V gene has CDR1 MNHEY and CDR2 SMNVEV (reference sequence). V was shortened by 10 bases and J by 0 bases, with 19 bases between the two germline ends. CDR3 size: 15 residues. CDR3 sequence reads: CANLGERHNSYEQYF. The CDR3, as DNA: TGTGCCAACCTGGGAGAGAGACACAACTCCTACGAGCAGTACTTC.

This chain links TRBV6-5 with TRBJ1-5, with 7 bases aligning to TRBD1. The CDR3 consists of 15 residues. V shed 8 bases, J shed 7 bases, and the junction held 14 bases outside the gene matches. Per germline, CDR1 MNHEY and CDR2 SVGAGI. The CDR3 sequence: CASQKRIDREQPQHF. CDR3 coding DNA: TGTGCCAGCCAAAAACGGATCGACAGGGAACAGCCCCAGCATTTT.

The V call is TRBV4-2, the J call TRBJ2-7, with TRBD2 matching over 7 bases. Losses at the gene ends were 1 base for V and 4 bases for J; bases not matched to a gene: 10. CDR1 LGHNA and CDR2 YNFKEQ come from the germline V gene. The CDR3 spans 16 residues. The CDR3 loop is CASSQGPAGTLYEQYF. The CDR3 bases are TGTGCCAGCAGCCAAGGCCCAGCGGGGACCCTTTACGAGCAGTACTTC.

The V call is TRBV5-5, the J call TRBJ2-3; tentative D call: TRBD2 (7 bases). Germline CDR1 is SGHKS and CDR2 is YYEKEE (reference sequence). V lost 2 bases, J lost 2 bases, and 9 bases lay in between. This CDR3 spans 14 amino acids. The CDR3 DNA is TGTGCCAGCAGCTTCGGGGGGCCCACAGATACGCAGTATTTT. The encoded protein is CASSFGGPTDTQYF.

The chain combines TRBV27 with TRBJ2-7; the D gene is possibly TRBD1 (8 bases). CDR1 and CDR2 (germline): MNHEY, SMNVEV (reference sequence). The CDR3 runs 18 residues. V was pared by 6 bases and J by 3 bases, with 27 bases between. The CDR3 DNA is TGTGCCAGCAGGAGGACAGGGAGGTCCAGCGGGATTGGCTACGAGCAGTACTTC. Encoded protein: CASRRTGRSSGIGYEQYF.

This chain joins TRBV15 and TRBJ2-2; D remains unclear. The germline V gene encodes CDR1 LNHNV and CDR2 YYDKDF (reference sequence). The CDR3 is made up of 12 amino acids. V was trimmed by 5 bases and J by 5 bases, leaving 6 bases between them. In nucleotides, the CDR3 is TGTGCCACCAGCCAGGCAACCGGGGAGCTGTTTTTT. This encodes CATSQATGELFF.

The gene calls are TRBV19 and TRBJ1-6; the match to TRBD1 covers 8 bases. This CDR3 has 16 residues. The V segment lost 2 bases and the J segment 9 bases; nucleotides outside the gene matches: 9. CDR1 is LNHDA, CDR2 SQIVND, per germline (reference sequence). For the CDR3, the DNA is TGTGCCAGTAGTATAATAAAGCAGGGGGCAGGTTCACCCCTCCACTTT. Residues: CASSIIKQGAGSPLHF.

The chain is built from TRBV7-8 and TRBJ1-6; TRBD1 aligns across 8 bases. This CDR3 has 15 residues. Germline V gene data show CDR1 as SGHVS and CDR2 as FQNEAQ. After removal of 1 base from V and 7 bases from J, the junction contained 3 bases not matched to a gene. The CDR3 bases are TGTGCCAGCAGCTTAGGACAGGGGATGAATTCACCCCTCCACTTT. Its protein is CASSLGQGMNSPLHF.

This rearrangement joins TRBV18 to TRBJ1-4; possibly TRBD1 for D (5 bases). Germline V gene sequence: CDR1 KGHSH, CDR2 LQKENI. This CDR3 contains 15 residues. With 0 bases removed from V and 3 bases from J, the gap between germline ends came to 8 bases. CDR3 amino acids: CASSPPGPANEKLFF. The CDR3 coding sequence is TGTGCCAGCTCACCACCGGGGCCGGCTAATGAAAAACTGTTTTTT.

This sequence joins TRBV6-2 or TRBV6-3 and TRBJ2-2; D call uncertain. Germline V gives CDR1 MNHEY, CDR2 SVGEGT. CDR3 length: 13 residues. Trimming took off 2 bases at V and 6 bases at J, with 7 bases between the two ends. Here the CDR3 reads CASSYVLAGELFF. In DNA form, the CDR3 reads TGTGCCAGCAGTTACGTACTGGCCGGGGAGCTGTTTTTT.

The genes are TRBV2 and TRBJ2-4; 10 nucleotides line up with TRBD2. CDR1 is SNHLY and CDR2 is FYNNEI in the germline V gene. CDR3 length: 17 residues. The V gene end was trimmed by 6 bases and the J gene end by 0 bases; junction bases not matched to a gene: 8. In nucleotides, the CDR3 is TGTGCCAGCAGCTTACTAGCGGGGCAACCAGCCAAAAACATTCAGTACTTC. This sequence encodes CASSLLAGQPAKNIQYF.

J is TRBJ2-7 and V is TRBV30; the match to TRBD1 covers 7 bases. Germline loops: CDR1 GTSNPN, CDR2 SVGIG (reference sequence). The CDR3 consists of 11 residues. The V and J ends lost 7 bases and 3 bases, in that order; junction bases with no gene match: 3. In nucleotides, the CDR3 is TGTGCCTCCCGGGACAGCTACGAGCAGTACTTC. Protein: CASRDSYEQYF.

V and J are TRBV11-1 and TRBJ2-7; a weak D match, TRBD1 (5 bases). CDR1 is SGHAT, CDR2 FQDESV, per germline (reference sequence). The CDR3 loop spans 16 amino acids. With 7 bases removed from V and 0 bases from J, the gap between germline ends came to 19 bases. CDR3 in amino acids: CASTYLGAYSSYEQYF. The CDR3 region has the DNA TGTGCCAGCACCTACCTTGGGGCTTATAGCTCCTACGAGCAGTACTTC. Complete variable domain (other parts from reference TRBV11-1 and TRBJ2-7): EAEVAQSPRYKITEKSQAVAFWCDPISGHATLYWYRQILGQGPELLVQFQDESVVDDSQLPKDRFSAERLKGVDSTLKIQPAELGDSAMYLCASTYLGAYSSYEQYFGPGTRLTVT.

The chain couples TRBV12-3 or TRBV12-4 to TRBJ2-5, with TRBD1 as a possible D gene (6 bases). Deletions cut 3 bases from V and 1 base from J, with 6 bases between. The CDR3 loop spans 13 amino acids. The CDR3 sequence is CASSLDSQETQYF. Written as DNA, the CDR3 is TGTGCCAGCAGTTTGGACAGCCAAGAGACCCAGTACTTC.

This sequence joins TRBV4-2 and TRBJ1-5; D remains unclear. The CDR3 contains 15 residues. The germline V gene encodes CDR1 LGHNA and CDR2 YNFKEQ. V lost 3 bases and J 1 base, leaving 10 bases between the germline ends. CDR3 in amino acids: CASSQALQSNQPQHF. DNA for the CDR3: TGTGCCAGCAGCCAGGCCCTTCAGAGCAATCAGCCCCAGCATTTT.

As to this clone: One end of the junction is discordant with germline, which a read error may explain. The chain uses TRBV4-1 and TRBJ2-3; no reliable D call. From germline, CDR1 is MGHRA and CDR2 YSYEKL. The CDR3 is made up of 14 amino acids. CDR3 DNA sequence: TGCGCCAGCAGCGAAGACCCATCCGGGGATACGCAGTATTTT. Amino acid sequence: CASSEDPSGDTQYF.

This clone was picked up one time. V and J are TRBV11-2 and TRBJ2-7; D is perhaps TRBD1 (6 bases). V lost 4 bases to trimming and J lost 0 bases, with 16 bases between them. Per germline, CDR1 SGHAT and CDR2 FQNNGV. The CDR3 is made up of 16 amino acids. The CDR3 DNA sequence: TGTGCCAGCAGCTGGAGGACAGATACAAGCTCCTACGAGCAGTACTTC. Amino acid sequence: CASSWRTDTSSYEQYF.

This clone was observed a single time. V is TRBV5-1 and J is TRBJ2-5; TRBD2 aligns across 10 bases. The junction had 5 bases not matched to a gene; V was cut back by 1 base and J by 2 bases. The CDR3 consists of 16 residues. Germline CDR1 SGHRS, CDR2 YFSETQ. The CDR3 DNA reads TGCGCCAGCAGCTTGTGGCTAGCGGGGGCACAAGAGACCCAGTACTTC. It translates to CASSLWLAGAQETQYF.

CDR3 sequence (DNA): TGTGCTAGTGCTGGGCAAGATGAGACCCAGTACTTC. Encoded protein: CASAGQDETQYF. The chain recombines TRBV12-5 with TRBJ2-5; D not resolved. This CDR3 contains 12 residues. V dropped 7 bases and J dropped 5 bases, with 11 bases sitting between them. The V gene's germline CDR1 is LGHNT and CDR2 FRNRAP.

The chain recombines TRBV2 with TRBJ1-4; 8 nucleotides match TRBD1. Trimming removed 10 bases from V and 8 bases from J; junction bases left unmatched: 3. There are 11 residues in the CDR3. Germline CDR1 SNHLY, CDR2 FYNNEI. CDR3 region: CATRGQEKLFF. The CDR3, as DNA: TGTGCCACCAGGGGGCAAGAAAAACTGTTTTTT.